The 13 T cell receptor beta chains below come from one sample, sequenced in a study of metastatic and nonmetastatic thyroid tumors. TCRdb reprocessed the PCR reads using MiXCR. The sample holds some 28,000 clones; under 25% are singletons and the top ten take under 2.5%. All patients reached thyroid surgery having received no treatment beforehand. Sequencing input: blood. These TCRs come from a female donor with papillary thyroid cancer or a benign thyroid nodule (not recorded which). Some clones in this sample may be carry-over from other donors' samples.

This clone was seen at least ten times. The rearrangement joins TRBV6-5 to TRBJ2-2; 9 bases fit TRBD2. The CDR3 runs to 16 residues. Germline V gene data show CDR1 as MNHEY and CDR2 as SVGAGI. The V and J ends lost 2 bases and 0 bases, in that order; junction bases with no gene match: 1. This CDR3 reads CASSYRTSANTGELFF. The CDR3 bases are TGTGCCAGCAGTTACAGGACTAGCGCGAACACCGGGGAGCTGTTTTTT.

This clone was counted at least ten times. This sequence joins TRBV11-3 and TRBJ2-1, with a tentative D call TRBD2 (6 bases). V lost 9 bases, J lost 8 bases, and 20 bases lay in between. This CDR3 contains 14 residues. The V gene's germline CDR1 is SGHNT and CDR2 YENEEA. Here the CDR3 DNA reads TGTGCCAGTGGTTGGGCGGGACGGGGACATGAGCAGTTCTTC. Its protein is CASGWAGRGHEQFF.

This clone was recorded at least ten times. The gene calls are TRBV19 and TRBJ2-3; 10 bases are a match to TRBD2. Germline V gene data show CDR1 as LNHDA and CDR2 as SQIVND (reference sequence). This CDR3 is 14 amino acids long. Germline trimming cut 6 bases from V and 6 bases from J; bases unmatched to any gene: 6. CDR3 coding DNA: TGTGCCAGTAGCAGGCTAGCGGGGGAGGATACGCAGTATTTT. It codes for CASSRLAGEDTQYF.

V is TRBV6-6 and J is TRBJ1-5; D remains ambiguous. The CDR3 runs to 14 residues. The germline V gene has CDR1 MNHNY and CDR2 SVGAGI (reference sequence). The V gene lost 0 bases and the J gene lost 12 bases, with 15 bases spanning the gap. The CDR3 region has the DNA TGTGCCAGCAGTTACTCGATCGGGTATCAGAACCAGCATTTT. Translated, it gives CASSYSIGYQNQHF.

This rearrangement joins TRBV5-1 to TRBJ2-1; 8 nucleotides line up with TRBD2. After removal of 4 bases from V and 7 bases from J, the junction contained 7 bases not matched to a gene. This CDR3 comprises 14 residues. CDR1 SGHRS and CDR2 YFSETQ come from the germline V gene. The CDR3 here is CASSPGTSENEQFF. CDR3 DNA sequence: TGCGCCAGCAGCCCCGGGACTAGTGAGAATGAGCAGTTCTTC.

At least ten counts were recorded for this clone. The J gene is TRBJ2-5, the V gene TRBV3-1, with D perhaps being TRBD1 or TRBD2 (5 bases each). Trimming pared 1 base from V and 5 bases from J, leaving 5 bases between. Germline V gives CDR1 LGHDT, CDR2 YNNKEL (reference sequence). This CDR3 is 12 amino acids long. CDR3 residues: CASSQGGETQYF. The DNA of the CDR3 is TGTGCCAGCAGCCAAGGGGGGGAGACCCAGTACTTC.

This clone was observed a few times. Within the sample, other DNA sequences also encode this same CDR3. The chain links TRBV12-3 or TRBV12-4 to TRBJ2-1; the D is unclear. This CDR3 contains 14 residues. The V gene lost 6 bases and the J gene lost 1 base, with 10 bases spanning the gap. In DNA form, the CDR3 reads TGTGCCAGCAGCCGTGGTACATCCTACAATGAGCAGTTCTTC. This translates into CASSRGTSYNEQFF.

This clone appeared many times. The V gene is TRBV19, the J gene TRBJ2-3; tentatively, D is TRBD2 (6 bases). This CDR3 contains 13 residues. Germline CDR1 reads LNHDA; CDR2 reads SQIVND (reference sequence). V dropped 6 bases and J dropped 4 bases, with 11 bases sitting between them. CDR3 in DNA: TGTGCCAGTAGCACGGGACTGGCAGATACGCAGTATTTT. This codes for CASSTGLADTQYF.

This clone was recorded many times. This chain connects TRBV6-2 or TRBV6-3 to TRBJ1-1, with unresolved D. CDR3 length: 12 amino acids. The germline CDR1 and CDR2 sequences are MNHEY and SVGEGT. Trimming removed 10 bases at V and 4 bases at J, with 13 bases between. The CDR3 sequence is CAIGRFGTEAFF. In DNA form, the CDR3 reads TGTGCCATTGGGAGATTTGGCACTGAAGCTTTCTTT.

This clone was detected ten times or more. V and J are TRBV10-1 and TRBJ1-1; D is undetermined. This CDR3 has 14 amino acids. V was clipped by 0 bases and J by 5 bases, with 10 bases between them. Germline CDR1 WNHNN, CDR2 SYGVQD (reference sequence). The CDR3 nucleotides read TGCGCCAGCAGTGAGTCGGCAACCGTAACTGAAGCTTTCTTT. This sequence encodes CASSESATVTEAFF.

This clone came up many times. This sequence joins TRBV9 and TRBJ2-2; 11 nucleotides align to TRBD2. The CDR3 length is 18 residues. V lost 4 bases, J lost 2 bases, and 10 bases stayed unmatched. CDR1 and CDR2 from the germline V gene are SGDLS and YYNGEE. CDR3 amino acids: CASSSLGSGRANTGELFF. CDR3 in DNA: TGTGCCAGCAGCTCTCTCGGTAGCGGGAGGGCCAACACCGGGGAGCTGTTTTTT.

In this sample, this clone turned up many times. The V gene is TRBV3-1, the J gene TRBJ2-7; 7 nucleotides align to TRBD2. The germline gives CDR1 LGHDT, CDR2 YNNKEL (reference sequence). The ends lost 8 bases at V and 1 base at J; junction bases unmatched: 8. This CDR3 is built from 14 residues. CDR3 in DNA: TGTGCCAGCGCAGCGGGACCCCGTTCCTACGAGCAGTACTTC. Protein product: CASAAGPRSYEQYF.

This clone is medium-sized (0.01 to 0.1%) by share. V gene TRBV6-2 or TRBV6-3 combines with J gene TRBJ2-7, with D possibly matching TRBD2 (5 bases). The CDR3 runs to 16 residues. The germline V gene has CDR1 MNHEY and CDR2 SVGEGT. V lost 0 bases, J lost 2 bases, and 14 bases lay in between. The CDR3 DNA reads TGTGCCAGCAGTTACTCGGTGGGCGGGTTTACCTACGAGCAGTACTTC. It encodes CASSYSVGGFTYEQYF.